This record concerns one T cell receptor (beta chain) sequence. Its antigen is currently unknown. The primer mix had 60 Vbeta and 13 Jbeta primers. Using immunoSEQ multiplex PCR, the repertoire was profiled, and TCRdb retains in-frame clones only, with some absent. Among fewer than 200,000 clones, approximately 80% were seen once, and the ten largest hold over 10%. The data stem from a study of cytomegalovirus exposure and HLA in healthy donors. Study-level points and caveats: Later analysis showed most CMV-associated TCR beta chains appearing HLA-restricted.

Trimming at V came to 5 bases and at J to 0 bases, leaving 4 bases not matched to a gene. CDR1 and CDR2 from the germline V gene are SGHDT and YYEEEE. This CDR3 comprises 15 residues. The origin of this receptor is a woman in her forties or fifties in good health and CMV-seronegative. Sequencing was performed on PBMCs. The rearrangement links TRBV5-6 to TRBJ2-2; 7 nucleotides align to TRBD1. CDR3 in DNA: TGTGCCAGCAGGACGACAGGGACGAACACCGGGGAGCTGTTTTTT. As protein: CASRTTGTNTGELFF.